These 9 T cell receptor beta chains were all obtained from the same sample, sequenced in a study of radiation and T cells in renal cell carcinoma (dated by TCRdb to 2018 to 2020). Read against the paper, the sample's time point label means: baseline pretreatment blood. The treatment or condition label here, explained by the study, means: 15 Gy SBRT to primary tumor, nephrectomy 4 weeks later. Libraries were constructed by the immunoSEQ multiplex PCR assay. As stored in TCRdb, this immuneACCESS dataset retains in-frame rearrangements with V and J assigned. A fraction of the clones does not appear; measured against another copy, unresolved V genes explain less than half of the discrepancy, and the remainder lacks a known reason. This sample has about 140,000 clones in its table, and over 65% of those were observed once. Around 21% of the sample comes from the top ten. Specimen: blood, collected from a patient whose treatment included radiotherapy and nephrectomy. Receptors were obtained from a woman between 50 and 59 years old with renal cell carcinoma.

The chain uses TRBV28 and TRBJ2-5, with D perhaps TRBD2 (6 bases). Germline assignment: CDR1 MDHEN and CDR2 SYDVKM. V was trimmed by 2 bases and J by 2 bases, leaving 12 bases between them. The CDR3 contains 15 residues. The CDR3 sequence: CASSLPGSGQETQYF. CDR3 coding DNA: TGTGCCAGCAGTTTACCCGGGAGTGGGCAAGAGACCCAGTACTTC.

The CDR3 here is CASSLQGQYNEQFF. The CDR3 bases are TGTGCCAGCAGCTTACAGGGACAGTACAATGAGCAGTTCTTC. The genes are TRBV7-9 and TRBJ2-1; 7 nucleotides agree with TRBD1. The CDR3 covers 14 residues. The V gene's germline CDR1 is SEHNR and CDR2 FQNEAQ (reference sequence). Unmatched junction bases numbered 2, after V lost 2 bases and J lost 4 bases.

CDR3 nucleotides: TGCAGCCTAACCGGGACCAAACAACAAGAGACCCAGTACTTC. Translation gives CSLTGTKQQETQYF. The chain employs TRBV29-1 and TRBJ2-5, with D perhaps matching TRBD1 or TRBD2 (5 bases each). V was shortened by 8 bases and J by 2 bases, with 18 bases between the two germline ends. CDR1 and CDR2 (germline): SQVTM, ANQGSEA. This CDR3 contains 14 residues.

The V gene is TRBV7-2, the J gene TRBJ2-7; the match to TRBD2 covers 7 bases. Germline assignment: CDR1 SGHTA and CDR2 FQGNSA. This CDR3 region has 15 residues. The junction had 14 bases not matched to a gene; V was cut back by 5 bases and J by 7 bases. CDR3: CASSPEEAGVGEQYF. The DNA for the CDR3 is TGTGCCAGCAGCCCAGAAGAGGCGGGAGTCGGGGAGCAGTACTTC. The full variable domain, with the rest looked up from reference TRBV7-2 and TRBJ2-7, is GAGVSQSPSNKVTEKGKDVELRCDPISGHTALYWYRQSLGQGLEFLIYFQGNSAPDKSGLPSDRFSAERTGGSVSTLTIQRTQQEDSAVYLCASSPEEAGVGEQYFGPGTRLTVT.

The chain employs TRBV18 and TRBJ2-4, with D perhaps matching TRBD2 (5 bases). V was clipped by 0 bases and J by 8 bases, with 8 bases between them. The germline V gene has CDR1 KGHSH and CDR2 LQKENI. The CDR3 covers 13 residues. The CDR3 reads CASSPPGVDIQYF. The CDR3, as DNA: TGTGCCAGCTCACCACCCGGGGTTGACATTCAGTACTTC.

The V call is TRBV20-1, the J call TRBJ1-1; the match to TRBD1 covers 7 bases. This CDR3 contains 11 residues. Trimming removed 5 bases from V and 5 bases from J; junction bases left unmatched: 2. CDR1 is DFQATT, CDR2 SNEGSKA, per germline (reference sequence). CDR3 amino acids: CSAVQGTEAFF. The DNA of the CDR3 is TGCAGTGCTGTACAGGGGACTGAAGCTTTCTTT.

The chain links TRBV25-1 to TRBJ2-7, with no clear D. V lost 0 bases, J lost 6 bases, and 6 bases lay in between. This CDR3 is 12 amino acids long. In germline, CDR1 is MGHDK, CDR2 SYGVNS. CDR3 DNA sequence: TGTGCCAGCAGTGAATATGGGGTCGAGCAGTACTTC. Protein: CASSEYGVEQYF.

V and J are TRBV6-1 and TRBJ2-5, with 9 nucleotides matching TRBD1. V gave up 7 bases and J gave up 5 bases; unmatched junction bases: 5. This CDR3 spans 13 amino acids. Germline loops: CDR1 MNHNS, CDR2 SASEGT. The CDR3 nucleotides read TGTGCCAGCATTAGGACAGGGGTCGAGACCCAGTACTTC. Its protein product is CASIRTGVETQYF.

The chain couples TRBV9 to TRBJ1-1, with a tentative D call TRBD1 (6 bases). V dropped 0 bases and J dropped 6 bases, with 15 bases sitting between them. Germline CDR1 reads SGDLS; CDR2 reads YYNGEE. CDR3 length equals 15 residues. CDR3 sequence: CASSVGSGEMAEAFF. The DNA for the CDR3 is TGTGCCAGCAGCGTAGGTTCAGGGGAGATGGCTGAAGCTTTCTTT.